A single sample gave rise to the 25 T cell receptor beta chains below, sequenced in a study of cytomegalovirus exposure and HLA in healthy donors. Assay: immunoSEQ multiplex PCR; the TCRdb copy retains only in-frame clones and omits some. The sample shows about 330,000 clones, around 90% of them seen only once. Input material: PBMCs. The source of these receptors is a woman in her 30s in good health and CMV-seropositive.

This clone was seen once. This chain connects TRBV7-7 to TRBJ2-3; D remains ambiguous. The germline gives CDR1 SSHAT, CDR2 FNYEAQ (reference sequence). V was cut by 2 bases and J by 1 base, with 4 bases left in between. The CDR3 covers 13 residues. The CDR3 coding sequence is TGTGCCAGCAGCTTACATGGCACAGATACGCAGTATTTT. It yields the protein CASSLHGTDTQYF. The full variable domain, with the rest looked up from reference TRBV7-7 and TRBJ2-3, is GAGVSQSPRYKVTKRGQDVTLRCDPISSHATLYWYQQALGQGPEFLTYFNYEAQPDKSGLPSDRFSAERPEGSISTLTIQRTEQRDSAMYRCASSLHGTDTQYFGPGTRLTVL.

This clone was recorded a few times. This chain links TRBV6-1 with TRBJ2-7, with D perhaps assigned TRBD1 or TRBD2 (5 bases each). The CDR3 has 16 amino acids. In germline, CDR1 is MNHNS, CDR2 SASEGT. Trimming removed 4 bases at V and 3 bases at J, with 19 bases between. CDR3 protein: CASSGDEGYRHYEQYF. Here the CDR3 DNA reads TGTGCCAGCAGTGGGGACGAGGGTTACCGCCACTACGAGCAGTACTTC.

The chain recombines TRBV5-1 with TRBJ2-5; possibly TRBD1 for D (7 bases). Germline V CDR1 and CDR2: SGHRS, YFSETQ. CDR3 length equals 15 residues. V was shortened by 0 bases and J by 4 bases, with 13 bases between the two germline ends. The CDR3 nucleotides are TGCGCCAGCAGCTTGGACGGCAGGGGGGCAGAGACCCAGTACTTC. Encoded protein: CASSLDGRGAETQYF.

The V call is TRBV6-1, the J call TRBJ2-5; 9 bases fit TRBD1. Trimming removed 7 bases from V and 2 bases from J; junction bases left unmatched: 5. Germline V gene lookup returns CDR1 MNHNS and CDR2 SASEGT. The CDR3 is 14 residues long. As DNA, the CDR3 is TGTGCCAGCATTTCGGACAGGGGACAAGAGACCCAGTACTTC. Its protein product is CASISDRGQETQYF.

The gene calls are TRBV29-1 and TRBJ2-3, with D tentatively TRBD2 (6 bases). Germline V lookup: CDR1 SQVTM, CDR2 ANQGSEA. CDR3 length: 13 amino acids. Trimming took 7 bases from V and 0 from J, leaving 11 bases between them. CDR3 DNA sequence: TGCAGCGCCTTTAGCGGTAGCACAGATACGCAGTATTTT. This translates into CSAFSGSTDTQYF.

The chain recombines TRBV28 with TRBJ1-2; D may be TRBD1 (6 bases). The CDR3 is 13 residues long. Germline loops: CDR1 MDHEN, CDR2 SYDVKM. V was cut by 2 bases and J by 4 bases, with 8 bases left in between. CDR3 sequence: CASSLRTVYGYTF. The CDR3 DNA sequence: TGTGCCAGCAGTTTACGGACAGTCTATGGCTACACCTTC.

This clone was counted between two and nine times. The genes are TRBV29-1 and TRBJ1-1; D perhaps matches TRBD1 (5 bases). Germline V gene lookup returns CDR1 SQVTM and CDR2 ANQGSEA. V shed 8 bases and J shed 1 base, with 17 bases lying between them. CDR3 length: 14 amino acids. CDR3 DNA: TGCAGCTCCGAGTCTGGGACGTCGAACACTGAAGCTTTCTTT. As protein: CSSESGTSNTEAFF.

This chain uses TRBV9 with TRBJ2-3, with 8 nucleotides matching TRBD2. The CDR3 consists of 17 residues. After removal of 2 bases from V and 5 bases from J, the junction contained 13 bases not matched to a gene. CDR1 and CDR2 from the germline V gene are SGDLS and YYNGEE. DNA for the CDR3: TGTGCCAGCAGCGTCCCTCTCGGGGGGGCAGGTGGAGATACGCAGTATTTT. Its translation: CASSVPLGGAGGDTQYF.

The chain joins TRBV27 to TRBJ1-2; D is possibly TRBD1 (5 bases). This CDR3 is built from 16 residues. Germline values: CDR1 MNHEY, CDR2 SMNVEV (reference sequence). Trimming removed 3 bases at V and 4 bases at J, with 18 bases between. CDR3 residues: CASSFVVGTYFYGYTF. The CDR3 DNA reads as TGTGCCAGCAGTTTTGTTGTTGGGACCTACTTCTATGGCTACACCTTC.

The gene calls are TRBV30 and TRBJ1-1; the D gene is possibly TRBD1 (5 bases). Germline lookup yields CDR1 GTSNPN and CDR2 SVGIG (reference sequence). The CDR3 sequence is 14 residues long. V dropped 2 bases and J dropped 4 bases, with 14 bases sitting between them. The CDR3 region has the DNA TGTGCCTGGAGTATCGGGGCCTTGGGCACTGAAGCTTTCTTT. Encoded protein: CAWSIGALGTEAFF. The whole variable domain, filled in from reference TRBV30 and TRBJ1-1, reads SQTIHQWPATLVQPVGSPLSLECTVEGTSNPNLYWYRQAAGRGLQLLFYSVGIGQISSEVPQNLSASRPQDRQFILSSKKLLLSDSGFYLCAWSIGALGTEAFFGQGTRLTVV.

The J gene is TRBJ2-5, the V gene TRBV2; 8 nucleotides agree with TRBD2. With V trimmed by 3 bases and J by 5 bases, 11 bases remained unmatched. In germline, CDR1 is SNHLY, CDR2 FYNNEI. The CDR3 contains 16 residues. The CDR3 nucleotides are TGTGCCAGCAGTGAGCGGGGGGAGATTGGTTGGGAGACCCAGTACTTC. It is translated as CASSERGEIGWETQYF.

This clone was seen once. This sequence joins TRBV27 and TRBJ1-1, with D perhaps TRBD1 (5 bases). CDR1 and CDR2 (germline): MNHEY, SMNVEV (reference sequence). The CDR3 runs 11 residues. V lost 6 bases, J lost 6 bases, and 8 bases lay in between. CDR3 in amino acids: CASREGAEAFF. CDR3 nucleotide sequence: TGTGCCAGCAGGGAAGGGGCTGAAGCTTTCTTT.

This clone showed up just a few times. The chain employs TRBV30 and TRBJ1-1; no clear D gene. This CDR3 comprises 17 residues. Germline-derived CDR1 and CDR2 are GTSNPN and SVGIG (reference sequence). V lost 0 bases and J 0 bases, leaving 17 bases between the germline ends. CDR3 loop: CAWSVSGGRALNTEAFF. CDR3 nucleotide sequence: TGTGCCTGGAGTGTAAGTGGTGGGCGGGCCTTGAACACTGAAGCTTTCTTT. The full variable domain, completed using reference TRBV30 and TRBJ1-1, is SQTIHQWPATLVQPVGSPLSLECTVEGTSNPNLYWYRQAAGRGLQLLFYSVGIGQISSEVPQNLSASRPQDRQFILSSKKLLLSDSGFYLCAWSVSGGRALNTEAFFGQGTRLTVV.

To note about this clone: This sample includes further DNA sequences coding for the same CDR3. Written as DNA, the CDR3 is TGTGCCTGGAGAAGTTATGGCTACACCTTC. As protein: CAWRSYGYTF. This chain connects TRBV30 to TRBJ1-2; D gene uncertain. The CDR3 totals 10 residues. Trimming took off 3 bases at V and 5 bases at J, with 4 bases between the two ends. Germline lookup yields CDR1 GTSNPN and CDR2 SVGIG (reference sequence).

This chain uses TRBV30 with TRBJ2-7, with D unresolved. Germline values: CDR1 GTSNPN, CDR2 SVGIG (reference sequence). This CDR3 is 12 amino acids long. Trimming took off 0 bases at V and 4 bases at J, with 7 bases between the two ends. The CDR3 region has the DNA TGTGCCTGGAGTGTAGAGGTATACGAGCAGTACTTC. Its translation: CAWSVEVYEQYF.

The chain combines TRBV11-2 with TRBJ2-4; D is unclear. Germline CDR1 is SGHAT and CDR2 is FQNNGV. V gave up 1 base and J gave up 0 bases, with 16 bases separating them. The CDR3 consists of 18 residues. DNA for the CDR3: TGTGCCAGCAGCTTAGTCCCCGCATCTGGTAGAGCCAAAAACATTCAGTACTTC. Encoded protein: CASSLVPASGRAKNIQYF.

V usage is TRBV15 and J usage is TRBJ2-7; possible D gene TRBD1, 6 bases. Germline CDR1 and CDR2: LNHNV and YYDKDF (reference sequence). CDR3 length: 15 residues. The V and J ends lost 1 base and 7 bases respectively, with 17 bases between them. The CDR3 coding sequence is TGTGCCACCAGCAGAGCCCAGGCGCCAACAGGGGAGCAGTACTTC. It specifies CATSRAQAPTGEQYF.

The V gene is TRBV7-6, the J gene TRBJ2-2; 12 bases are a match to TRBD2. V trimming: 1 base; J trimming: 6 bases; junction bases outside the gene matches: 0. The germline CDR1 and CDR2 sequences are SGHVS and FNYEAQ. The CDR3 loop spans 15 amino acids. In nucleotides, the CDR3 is TGTGCCAGCAGCTTAGGGACTAGCGGGGCCGGGGAGCTGTTTTTT. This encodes CASSLGTSGAGELFF.

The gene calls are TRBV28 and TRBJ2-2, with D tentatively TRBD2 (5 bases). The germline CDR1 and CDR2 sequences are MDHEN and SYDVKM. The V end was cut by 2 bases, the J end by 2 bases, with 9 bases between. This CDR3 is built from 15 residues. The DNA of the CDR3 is TGTGCCAGCAGTTTAGCGGGCAGTAACACCGGGGAGCTGTTTTTT. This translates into CASSLAGSNTGELFF.

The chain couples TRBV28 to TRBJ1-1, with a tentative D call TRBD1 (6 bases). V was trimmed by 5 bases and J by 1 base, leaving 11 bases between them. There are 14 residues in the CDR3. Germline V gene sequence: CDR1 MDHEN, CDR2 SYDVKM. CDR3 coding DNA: TGTGCCAGCAGTCCACAGGGCTGGAACACTGAAGCTTTCTTT. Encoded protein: CASSPQGWNTEAFF.

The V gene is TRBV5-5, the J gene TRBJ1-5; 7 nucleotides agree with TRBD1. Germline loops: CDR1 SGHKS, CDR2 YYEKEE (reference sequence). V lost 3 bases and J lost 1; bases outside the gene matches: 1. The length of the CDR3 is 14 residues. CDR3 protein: CASSSGQSNQPQHF. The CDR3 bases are TGTGCCAGCAGCTCGGGACAGAGCAATCAGCCCCAGCATTTT.

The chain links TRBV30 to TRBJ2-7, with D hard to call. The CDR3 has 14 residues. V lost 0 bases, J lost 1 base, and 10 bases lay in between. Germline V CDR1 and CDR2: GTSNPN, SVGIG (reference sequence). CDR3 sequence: CAWSVGIGSYEQYF. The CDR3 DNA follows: TGTGCCTGGAGTGTGGGGATCGGGTCCTACGAGCAGTACTTC.

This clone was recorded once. CDR3 residues: CASSLGGLNTEAFF. The DNA for the CDR3 is TGTGCCAGCAGCTTAGGCGGATTAAACACTGAAGCTTTCTTT. The genes are TRBV7-3 and TRBJ1-1, with D hard to call. Germline-derived CDR1 and CDR2 are SGHTA and FQGTGA. The CDR3 loop spans 14 amino acids. With 2 bases removed from V and 2 bases from J, the gap between germline ends came to 9 bases.

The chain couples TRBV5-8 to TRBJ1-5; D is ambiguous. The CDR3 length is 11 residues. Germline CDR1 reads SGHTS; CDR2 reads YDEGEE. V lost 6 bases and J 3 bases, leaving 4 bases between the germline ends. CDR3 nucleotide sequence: TGTGCCAGCAACCTCAATCAGCCCCAGCATTTT. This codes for CASNLNQPQHF.

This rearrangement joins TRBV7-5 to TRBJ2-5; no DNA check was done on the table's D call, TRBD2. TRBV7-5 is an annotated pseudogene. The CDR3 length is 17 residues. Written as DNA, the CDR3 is TGTGTCAGAAGCTTAAAGTCATCTCGGGGTTATGAGGAGACCCAGTACTTC. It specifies CVRSLKSSRGYEETQYF.